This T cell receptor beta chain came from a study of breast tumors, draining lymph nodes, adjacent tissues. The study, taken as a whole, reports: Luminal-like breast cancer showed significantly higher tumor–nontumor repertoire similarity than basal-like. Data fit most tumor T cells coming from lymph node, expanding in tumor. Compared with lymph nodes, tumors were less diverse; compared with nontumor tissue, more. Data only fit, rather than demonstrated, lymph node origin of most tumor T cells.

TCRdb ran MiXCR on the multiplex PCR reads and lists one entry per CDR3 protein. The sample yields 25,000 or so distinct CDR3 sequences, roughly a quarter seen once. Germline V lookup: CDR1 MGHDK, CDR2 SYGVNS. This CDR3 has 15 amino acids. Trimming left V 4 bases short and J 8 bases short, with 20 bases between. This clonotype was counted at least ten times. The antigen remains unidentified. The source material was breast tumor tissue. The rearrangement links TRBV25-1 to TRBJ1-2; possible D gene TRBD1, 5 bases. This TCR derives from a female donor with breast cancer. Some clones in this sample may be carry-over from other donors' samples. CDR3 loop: CASSAGTAVGRGYTF. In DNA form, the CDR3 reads TGTGCCAGCAGTGCCGGGACCGCTGTTGGTAGAGGCTACACCTTC.